The clone carrying this T cell receptor beta chain was detected ten times or more. The antigen is unknown. The data were taken from a study of early T cells in non-severe SARS-CoV-2 infection. Background on the study: The authors sequenced bulk RNA from unsorted whole blood, leaving chains unpaired. The study, taken as a whole, reports: A preference for anti-spike CD8 responses marked VDJdb matching, which missed private and CD4 specificities.

V lost 2 bases and J lost 4; bases outside the gene matches: 4. The CDR3 contains 15 residues. Germline lookup yields CDR1 SGHAT and CDR2 FQNNGV. Attached unique molecular identifiers marked individual cDNA molecules. TCRdb re-called the 5' RACE reads through MiXCR, storing one row per CDR3 protein. The data show approximately 81,000 distinct CDR3 sequences, 13% seen once. The TCR sequence derives from an adult who was a healthcare worker with PCR-confirmed SARS-CoV-2 infection or an uninfected control (not recorded which). Sequenced sample: whole blood. The chain carries TRBV11-2 and TRBJ2-2, with TRBD1 matching 7 bases. The CDR3 DNA sequence: TGTGCCAGCAGCTTAAGGGGGCGCGGCACCGGGGAGCTGTTTTTT. Translating gives CASSLRGRGTGELFF. Variable domain in full (rest from reference TRBV11-2 and TRBJ2-2): EAGVAQSPRYKIIEKRQSVAFWCNPISGHATLYWYQQILGQGPKLLIQFQNNGVVDDSQLPKDRFSAERLKGVDSTLKIQPAKLEDSAVYLCASSLRGRGTGELFFGEGSRLTVL.